Below, one TCR beta chain is given with its context. Its antigen is not identified. This specimen belongs to a study of cytomegalovirus exposure and HLA in healthy donors. Study information: The 100 to 150 validation repertoires were reported in a later analysis to have been generated on the same platform as the roughly 670 first-cohort repertoires. The study's findings and limits: The tendency of first-cohort TCR clusters to co-occur in the 120 validation repertoires was identified by a subsequent analysis. TCR beta chains numbering more than 150 were designated cytomegalovirus-associated.

There are 14 residues in the CDR3. Germline V lookup: CDR1 MNHEY, CDR2 SMNVEV (reference sequence). Trimming shortened V by 3 bases and J by 0 bases, and 8 bases separated the two germline ends. The assay was immunoSEQ multiplex PCR, and TCRdb's table has in-frame clones only and misses some. This sample has about 95,000 clones, with 85% found just once. The chain carries TRBV27 and TRBJ1-1; D perhaps matches TRBD1 (5 bases). The sample taken for sequencing was PBMCs. This clonotype was sampled from a man aged 18-30 years in good health and CMV-seropositive. The CDR3 spells CASSFGTVNTEAFF. In nucleotides, the CDR3 is TGTGCCAGCAGTTTTGGGACTGTGAACACTGAAGCTTTCTTT.